A single sample is the source of the 19 T cell receptor beta chains below, sequenced in a study of T cells after yellow fever vaccination. Each CDR3 protein is one row after TCRdb ran MiXCR on the 5' RACE reads. The sample lists 150,000 to 200,000 distinct CDR3 sequences, approximately 6.2% occurring once. The specimen comprised CD4+ T cells sorted from PBMCs, sampled on the day of the first yellow fever vaccination. These receptors were obtained from a man between 18 and 35 years old who received the YFV17D yellow fever vaccine.

This clonotype was picked up a small number of times. The J gene is TRBJ1-5, the V gene TRBV6-1, with D perhaps matching TRBD1 (5 bases). This CDR3 has 15 amino acids. V was shortened by 5 bases and J by 6 bases, with 17 bases between the two germline ends. Germline V gene lookup returns CDR1 MNHNS and CDR2 SASEGT. This CDR3 reads CASSPGLPQGQPQHF. The CDR3 DNA reads TGTGCCAGCAGTCCGGGGCTCCCCCAAGGTCAGCCCCAGCATTTT.

In this sample, this clonotype turned up many times. V usage is TRBV7-6 and J usage is TRBJ2-4; D is perhaps TRBD2 (6 bases). Germline CDR1 SGHVS, CDR2 FNYEAQ. The CDR3 runs to 17 residues. The V end was cut by 1 base, the J end by 1 base, with 14 bases between. CDR3 sequence reads: CASSLEAGLGAKNIQYF. CDR3 DNA: TGTGCCAGCAGCTTAGAGGCGGGGTTGGGGGCCAAAAACATTCAGTACTTC.

Many counts were recorded for this clonotype. This chain connects TRBV15 to TRBJ2-2; no firm D call. Germline V CDR1 and CDR2: LNHNV, YYDKDF (reference sequence). The CDR3 is made up of 14 amino acids. The V and J ends lost 0 bases and 8 bases respectively, with 10 bases between them. The CDR3 nucleotides are TGTGCCACCAGCAGAGATATCGGGCCGGGGGAGCTGTTTTTT. Translating gives CATSRDIGPGELFF.

The rearrangement joins TRBV5-1 to TRBJ1-1, with D tentatively TRBD1 (6 bases). CDR1 is SGHRS and CDR2 is YFSETQ in the germline V gene. V lost 4 bases and J lost 3, with 19 bases in between. This CDR3 is 16 amino acids long. Here the CDR3 reads CASSPPRGRRDTEAFF. The CDR3 bases are TGCGCCAGCAGCCCCCCGCGGGGGCGAAGGGACACTGAAGCTTTCTTT.

The chain has TRBV12-3 or TRBV12-4 and TRBJ2-5; either TRBD1 or TRBD2 may fit D (6 bases each). The CDR3 sequence is 14 residues long. The V end was cut by 3 bases, the J end by 1 base, with 9 bases between. The CDR3 DNA sequence: TGTGCCAGCAGTTTGGGGGGCCCCCAAGAGACCCAGTACTTC. Amino acid sequence: CASSLGGPQETQYF.

This clonotype was found a few times. The rearrangement joins TRBV18 to TRBJ2-1; 8 nucleotides line up with TRBD1. V lost 0 bases and J lost 6; bases outside the gene matches: 7. Germline CDR1 reads KGHSH; CDR2 reads LQKENI. The CDR3 is made up of 16 amino acids. The CDR3 reads CASSPPGQGHLNEQFF. Written as DNA, the CDR3 is TGTGCCAGCTCACCACCAGGACAGGGTCACCTCAATGAGCAGTTCTTC.

The table lists this clonotype with many counts. The genes are TRBV5-1 and TRBJ2-3, with 14 bases identical to TRBD2. The CDR3 runs 16 residues. In germline, CDR1 is SGHRS, CDR2 YFSETQ. With 3 bases clipped from V and 6 bases from J, the junction kept 6 bases outside the gene matches. The CDR3 loop is CASSSGTSGGGDTQYF. The CDR3 nucleotides read TGCGCCAGCAGCTCCGGGACTAGCGGGGGCGGTGATACGCAGTATTTT. Looking up the rest from reference TRBV5-1 and TRBJ2-3 gives the full variable domain: KAGVTQTPRYLIKTRGQQVTLSCSPISGHRSVSWYQQTPGQGLQFLFEYFSETQRNKGNFPGRFSGRQFSNSRSEMNVSTLELGDSALYLCASSSGTSGGGDTQYFGPGTRLTVL.

To note about this clonotype: A much larger clone lies one base from this, so it may be a read error. V gene TRBV30 combines with J gene TRBJ2-3, with a weak D call TRBD2 (7 bases). This CDR3 has 16 amino acids. Germline values: CDR1 GTSNPN, CDR2 SVGIG (reference sequence). V was shortened by 0 bases and J by 0 bases, with 13 bases between the two germline ends. The CDR3 reads CAWSVWEGGSTDTQYF. The DNA for the CDR3 is TGTGCCTGGAGTGTGTGGGAGGGGGGGAGCACAGATACGCAGTATTTT. The whole variable domain, filled in from reference TRBV30 and TRBJ2-3, reads SQTIHQWPATLVQPVGSPLSLECTVEGTSNPNLYWYRQAAGRGLQLLFYSVGIGQISSEVPQNLSASRPQDRQFILSSKKLLLSDSGFYLCAWSVWEGGSTDTQYFGPGTRLTVL.

This clonotype turned up a few times. The chain recombines TRBV4-3 with TRBJ1-4; D is ambiguous. The V gene's germline CDR1 is LGHNA and CDR2 YSLEER. The CDR3 extends over 15 amino acids. Trimming cost V 0 bases and J 10 bases, with 15 bases left between them. The CDR3 nucleotides read TGCGCCAGCAGCCAAGAGCCGACTATCAGCGGAAAACTGTTTTTT. Amino acids: CASSQEPTISGKLFF.

This clonotype appeared many times. The chain carries TRBV4-3 and TRBJ2-1, with D perhaps matching TRBD1 (6 bases). Trimming took 1 base from V and 10 from J, leaving 11 bases between them. The CDR3 is 13 amino acids. Germline loops: CDR1 LGHNA, CDR2 YSLEER. The CDR3 here is CASSQGRGREQFF. CDR3 bases: TGCGCCAGCAGCCAAGGCAGGGGTAGGGAGCAGTTCTTC.

This clonotype has at least ten counts. V is TRBV20-1 and J is TRBJ2-7, with D possibly matching TRBD1 (5 bases). This CDR3 is 14 amino acids long. The V and J ends lost 5 bases and 3 bases respectively, with 17 bases between them. The V gene's germline CDR1 is DFQATT and CDR2 SNEGSKA (reference sequence). Here the CDR3 DNA reads TGCAGTGCTCATCCGGACGGACATCTCTACGAGCAGTACTTC. It encodes CSAHPDGHLYEQYF.

The gene calls are TRBV5-4 and TRBJ2-5, with D perhaps matching TRBD2 (6 bases). V was trimmed by 0 bases and J by 4 bases, leaving 7 bases between them. The CDR3 totals 13 residues. Germline V gene lookup returns CDR1 SGHNT and CDR2 YYREEE (reference sequence). The CDR3 is CASSLDGGETQYF. CDR3 DNA sequence: TGTGCCAGCAGCTTGGACGGGGGAGAGACCCAGTACTTC.

This clonotype was recorded many times. The genes are TRBV5-1 and TRBJ2-3; possible D gene TRBD1, 6 bases. The germline V gene has CDR1 SGHRS and CDR2 YFSETQ. The CDR3 consists of 15 residues. V was pared by 1 base and J by 0 bases, with 9 bases between. In nucleotides, the CDR3 is TGCGCCAGCAGCTTGTCAGGGGCTAGCACAGATACGCAGTATTTT. This encodes CASSLSGASTDTQYF.

Many counts were recorded for this clonotype. The V and J genes are TRBV5-5 and TRBJ1-5; D gene ambiguous. This CDR3 spans 13 amino acids. V was cut by 4 bases and J by 5 bases, with 10 bases left in between. CDR1 is SGHKS, CDR2 YYEKEE, per germline (reference sequence). The CDR3 is CASSNSWDQPQHF. The CDR3 coding sequence is TGTGCCAGCAGCAACTCCTGGGATCAGCCCCAGCATTTT.

The sample holds a few counts of this clonotype. V and J are TRBV4-2 and TRBJ2-3, with D hard to call. There are 13 residues in the CDR3. Between the trimmed V and J ends, which lost 1 base and 3 bases, there was a span of 5 bases. Germline V gene lookup returns CDR1 LGHNA and CDR2 YNFKEQ. The CDR3 bases are TGTGCCAGCAGCCAAGCCTCTACAGATACGCAGTATTTT. Translated, it gives CASSQASTDTQYF.

This clonotype was recorded at least ten times. The chain employs TRBV7-9 and TRBJ2-7; D assignment may be TRBD1 or TRBD2 (5 bases each). The CDR3 has 16 amino acids. Trimming stripped 1 base from V and 2 bases from J, with 15 bases between. Germline V gene lookup returns CDR1 SEHNR and CDR2 FQNEAQ (reference sequence). DNA of the CDR3: TGTGCCAGCAGCTTAGTACTAGGGACGGGTACCTACGAGCAGTACTTC. Translating gives CASSLVLGTGTYEQYF.

There are a few counts of this clonotype. This sequence joins TRBV5-4 and TRBJ2-2; unclear D gene. V lost 1 base to trimming and J lost 4 bases, with 5 bases between them. CDR1 and CDR2 (germline): SGHNT, YYREEE (reference sequence). The CDR3 has 13 amino acids. The CDR3 DNA reads as TGTGCCAGCAGCTTGATAGCCACCGGGGAGCTGTTTTTT. The encoded protein is CASSLIATGELFF.

This clonotype was counted ten times or more. This chain joins TRBV7-9 and TRBJ2-1; D is unclear. The CDR3 spans 14 residues. V gave up 8 bases and J gave up 0 bases, with 11 bases separating them. Germline V gives CDR1 SEHNR, CDR2 FQNEAQ (reference sequence). The chain's CDR3 is CASSQMSSYNEQFF. The CDR3 bases are TGTGCCAGCTCACAGATGAGCTCCTACAATGAGCAGTTCTTC.

On this clonotype itself: A much larger clone is a single base away; this may be a read error. The chain carries TRBV6-2 or TRBV6-3 and TRBJ2-7; D possibly corresponds to TRBD1 (5 bases). The CDR3 sequence is 14 residues long. The V gene's germline CDR1 is MNHEY and CDR2 SVGEGT. V was clipped by 7 bases and J by 13 bases, with 26 bases between them. The CDR3 bases are TGTGCCAGCACACCTTCGACAAGGGGCCGACACCGATACTTC. It is translated as CASTPSTRGRHRYF.